The 7 T cell receptor beta chains given below trace back to one sample, sequenced in a study of blood T cell repertoires in COVID-19. Measured with immunoSEQ multiplex PCR; TCRdb has only the in-frame clones, and not every one. This table has 260,000 or so clones, roughly 90% appearing once. The sequencing sample was made of peripheral blood. The receptor source for this set is a human donor in a cohort sampled during active COVID-19.

The V and J genes are TRBV4-3 and TRBJ1-2, with D possibly matching TRBD1 (6 bases). CDR1 is LGHNA and CDR2 is YSLEER in the germline V gene. V was trimmed by 0 bases and J by 1 base, leaving 12 bases between them. The length of the CDR3 is 16 residues. CDR3 protein: CASSQEQGHLNYGYTF. CDR3 sequence (DNA): TGCGCCAGCAGCCAAGAACAGGGCCACCTTAACTATGGCTACACCTTC.

This chain joins TRBV11-3 and TRBJ2-2; the match to TRBD1 covers 12 bases. Germline trimming cut 8 bases from V and 2 bases from J; bases unmatched to any gene: 0. This CDR3 contains 14 residues. The V gene's germline CDR1 is SGHNT and CDR2 YENEEA. CDR3 region: CASGTGGNTGELFF. DNA of the CDR3: TGTGCCAGCGGGACAGGGGGCAACACCGGGGAGCTGTTTTTT.

This clone occurred once. The genes are TRBV4-3 and TRBJ1-1; no clear D gene. Between the trimmed V and J ends, which lost 4 bases and 0 bases, there was a span of 6 bases. The CDR3 has 13 amino acids. Germline V gene lookup returns CDR1 LGHNA and CDR2 YSLEER. The CDR3 nucleotides read TGCGCCAGCAGCCGAGCGATGAACACTGAAGCTTTCTTT. The encoded protein is CASSRAMNTEAFF.

The chain recombines TRBV30 with TRBJ1-2; possibly TRBD1 for D (5 bases). Germline V CDR1 and CDR2: GTSNPN, SVGIG (reference sequence). The length of the CDR3 is 15 residues. V was pared by 0 bases and J by 4 bases, with 15 bases between. The CDR3 nucleotides read TGTGCCTGGAGTGTACAGGAGGGGCTAGGCTATGGCTACACCTTC. Amino acid sequence: CAWSVQEGLGYGYTF.

This sequence joins TRBV2 and TRBJ1-4; D unresolved. Trimming shortened V by 6 bases and J by 3 bases, and 8 bases separated the two germline ends. This CDR3 is 13 amino acids long. Germline-derived CDR1 and CDR2 are SNHLY and FYNNEI. This CDR3 is CASSFGPNEKLFF. The CDR3, as DNA: TGTGCCAGCAGCTTTGGGCCTAATGAAAAACTGTTTTTT.

The chain combines TRBV6-5 with TRBJ2-7; tentatively, D is TRBD2 (5 bases). Germline V gene lookup returns CDR1 MNHEY and CDR2 SVGAGI. With 0 bases removed from V and 1 base from J, the gap between germline ends came to 7 bases. The CDR3 is 14 amino acids. Here the CDR3 reads CASSYSGISYEQYF. DNA of the CDR3: TGTGCCAGCAGTTACTCCGGGATTTCCTACGAGCAGTACTTC.

This chain connects TRBV7-8 to TRBJ1-5; D possibly corresponds to TRBD1 (5 bases). Trimming pared 3 bases from V and 1 base from J, leaving 13 bases between. CDR3 length equals 16 residues. Germline assignment: CDR1 SGHVS and CDR2 FQNEAQ. Here the CDR3 DNA reads TGTGCCAGCAGCTTCGGGGGGTCGGGGAGCAATCAGCCCCAGCATTTT. Protein product: CASSFGGSGSNQPQHF.